This section outlines one T cell receptor beta chain sequence together with its context. Its antigen remains unknown. Measured with immunoSEQ multiplex PCR; TCRdb has only the in-frame clones, and not every one. Of about 120,000 clones in the sample, more than 75% were seen once. This record belongs to a study of T cell responses to AZD1222 COVID-19 vaccine. At the level of the study: The analysis combined second doses at about 4 or about 12 weeks. Study-wide results and caveats: Seropositivity was recorded at baseline in only six AZD1222 recipients. Nearly half of spike-specific TCRs reportedly go after variant regions that carry no mutations. White British ancestry dominated among donors, who included more females, and clonal diversity was possibly underestimated.

The CDR3 spans 12 residues. Per the germline V gene, CDR1 is SQVTM and CDR2 is ANQGSEA. J gave up 4 bases and V 6 bases, and 2 bases lay outside the gene matches. This TCR was sampled from an adult in good health. The source was peripheral blood, collected on day 0 of AZD1222 vaccination. V is TRBV29-1 and J is TRBJ1-4; 7 positions match TRBD1. The CDR3 region has the DNA TGCAGCGTGACAGGGCTTAATGAAAAACTGTTTTTT. It is translated as CSVTGLNEKLFF. The variable domain in full, with the rest retrieved from reference TRBV29-1 and TRBJ1-4, is SAVISQKPSRDICQRGTSLTIQCQVDSQVTMMFWYRQQPGQSLTLIATANQGSEATYESGFVIDKFPISRPNLTFSTLTVSNMSPEDSSIYLCSVTGLNEKLFFGSGTQLSVL.